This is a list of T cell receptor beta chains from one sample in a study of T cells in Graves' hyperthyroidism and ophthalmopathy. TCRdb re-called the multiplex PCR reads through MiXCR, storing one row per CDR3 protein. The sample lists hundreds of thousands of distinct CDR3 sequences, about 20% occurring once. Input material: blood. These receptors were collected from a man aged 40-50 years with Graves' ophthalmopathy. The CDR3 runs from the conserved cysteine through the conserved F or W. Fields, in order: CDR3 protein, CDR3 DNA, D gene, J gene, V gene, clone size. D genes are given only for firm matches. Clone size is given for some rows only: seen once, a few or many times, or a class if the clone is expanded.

CDR3 protein: CASPPTSGVLNEQFF
CDR3 DNA: TGTGCCAGCCCCCCGACTAGCGGGGTCCTCAATGAGCAGTTCTTC
D gene: TRBD2
J gene: TRBJ2-1
V gene: TRBV28
clone size: many

CDR3 protein: CAWASGALQETQYF
CDR3 DNA: TGTGCCTGGGCTAGCGGGGCGCTCCAAGAGACCCAGTACTTC
D gene: TRBD2
J gene: TRBJ2-5
V gene: TRBV30
clone size: few

CDR3 protein: CASSYGTPGRGYEQYF
CDR3 DNA: TGTGCCAGCAGTTACGGGACCCCCGGTCGTGGATACGAGCAGTACTTC
D gene: -
J gene: TRBJ2-7
V gene: TRBV6-5
clone size: few

CDR3 protein: CASSLTGEVEQYF
CDR3 DNA: TGTGCCAGCAGCTTAACGGGAGAGGTCGAGCAGTACTTC
D gene: -
J gene: TRBJ2-7
V gene: TRBV5-1
clone size: few

CDR3 protein: CASSSNPRTGTALHF
CDR3 DNA: TGTGCCAGCAGCTCCAATCCCCGGACAGGGACGGCCCTCCACTTT
D gene: TRBD1
J gene: TRBJ1-6
V gene: TRBV27
clone size: -

CDR3 protein: CASSLDPIGQRNTIYF
CDR3 DNA: TGTGCCAGCAGCTTAGACCCCATCGGACAGAGAAACACCATATATTTT
D gene: -
J gene: TRBJ1-3
V gene: TRBV11-2
clone size: -

CDR3 protein: CASSEGGSQTTYGYTF
CDR3 DNA: TGTGCCAGCAGTGAAGGGGGGTCCCAAACCACTTATGGCTACACCTTC
D gene: -
J gene: TRBJ1-2
V gene: TRBV6-1
clone size: -

CDR3 protein: CATSGADVSNQPQHF
CDR3 DNA: TGTGCCACCAGTGGGGCCGATGTTAGCAATCAGCCCCAGCATTTT
D gene: -
J gene: TRBJ1-5
V gene: TRBV24-1
clone size: few

CDR3 protein: CASSPPFSVSNEQFF
CDR3 DNA: TGTGCCAGCTCACCACCGTTTAGCGTGAGCAATGAGCAGTTCTTC
D gene: -
J gene: TRBJ2-1
V gene: TRBV18
clone size: -

CDR3 protein: CASSLPVGSGGLNTGELFF
CDR3 DNA: TGTGCCAGCAGCTTGCCCGTAGGGAGCGGGGGCCTGAACACCGGGGAGCTGTTTTTT
D gene: TRBD2
J gene: TRBJ2-2
V gene: TRBV5-5
clone size: once

CDR3 protein: CSAPPGQGGETQYF
CDR3 DNA: TGCAGCGCCCCCCCGGGACAGGGAGGGGAGACCCAGTACTTC
D gene: TRBD1
J gene: TRBJ2-5
V gene: TRBV29-1
clone size: -

CDR3 protein: CSAYKSGRNSNQPQHF
CDR3 DNA: TGCAGTGCTTATAAGAGCGGGCGAAATAGCAATCAGCCCCAGCATTTT
D gene: -
J gene: TRBJ1-5
V gene: TRBV20-1
clone size: -

CDR3 protein: CASSSGTSGASTDTQYF
CDR3 DNA: TGTGCCAGCAGTTCGGGGACTAGCGGGGCTAGCACAGATACGCAGTATTTT
D gene: TRBD2
J gene: TRBJ2-3
V gene: TRBV27
clone size: many

CDR3 protein: CASSYGRGGKLFF
CDR3 DNA: TGTGCCAGCAGCTACGGGCGGGGCGGAAAACTGTTTTTT
D gene: -
J gene: TRBJ1-4
V gene: TRBV7-2
clone size: -

CDR3 protein: CASSQERSAYEQYF
CDR3 DNA: TGTGCCAGCAGCCAAGAACGTTCGGCTTACGAGCAGTACTTC
D gene: -
J gene: TRBJ2-7
V gene: TRBV3-1
clone size: few

CDR3 protein: CASSLFSGDTDTQYF
CDR3 DNA: TGCGCCAGCAGCTTGTTCTCGGGGGACACAGATACGCAGTATTTT
D gene: -
J gene: TRBJ2-3
V gene: TRBV5-1
clone size: -

CDR3 protein: CASSLWGTSGRNEQFF
CDR3 DNA: TGTGCCAGCAGTTTATGGGGGACTAGCGGGAGGAATGAGCAGTTCTTC
D gene: TRBD2
J gene: TRBJ2-1
V gene: TRBV28
clone size: many

CDR3 protein: CASSQDSGPHYGYTF
CDR3 DNA: TGTGCCAGCAGCCAAGATTCAGGGCCACACTATGGCTACACCTTC
D gene: -
J gene: TRBJ1-2
V gene: TRBV3-1
clone size: many

CDR3 protein: CASSYFGGGGTEAFF
CDR3 DNA: TGTGCCAGCAGTTACTTTGGGGGAGGAGGGACTGAAGCTTTCTTT
D gene: -
J gene: TRBJ1-1
V gene: TRBV6-2/TRBV6-3
clone size: -

CDR3 protein: CASSIGTQETQYF
CDR3 DNA: TGTGCCAGCAGTATCGGTACCCAAGAGACCCAGTACTTC
D gene: -
J gene: TRBJ2-5
V gene: TRBV5-5
clone size: many

CDR3 protein: CASSSHRLQGLEGEKLFF
CDR3 DNA: TGTGCCAGCAGCTCACACCGGTTACAGGGATTGGAGGGTGAAAAACTGTTTTTT
D gene: -
J gene: TRBJ1-4
V gene: TRBV13
clone size: few

CDR3 protein: CASSLTAANEKLFF
CDR3 DNA: TGTGCCAGCAGCTTGACAGCTGCTAATGAAAAACTGTTTTTT
D gene: -
J gene: TRBJ1-4
V gene: TRBV5-5
clone size: -

CDR3 protein: CASSSSSGAGTYGYTF
CDR3 DNA: TGTGCCAGCAGTTCCTCAAGCGGAGCAGGGACCTATGGCTACACCTTC
D gene: -
J gene: TRBJ1-2
V gene: TRBV28
clone size: many

CDR3 protein: CASSQGQGINYGYTF
CDR3 DNA: TGCGCCAGCAGCCAGGGACAGGGGATAAACTATGGCTACACCTTC
D gene: TRBD1
J gene: TRBJ1-2
V gene: TRBV4-1
clone size: -

CDR3 protein: CASTRGWGTEAFF
CDR3 DNA: TGTGCCAGCACCAGGGGGTGGGGCACTGAAGCTTTCTTT
D gene: TRBD1
J gene: TRBJ1-1
V gene: TRBV27
clone size: few

CDR3 protein: CSASGRGTYNEQFF
CDR3 DNA: TGCAGTGCTAGCGGGAGAGGGACCTACAATGAGCAGTTCTTC
D gene: -
J gene: TRBJ2-1
V gene: TRBV20-1
clone size: many

CDR3 protein: CATSDPRGTGEKLFF
CDR3 DNA: TGTGCCACCAGTGATCCCAGGGGAACCGGTGAAAAACTGTTTTTT
D gene: -
J gene: TRBJ1-4
V gene: TRBV24-1
clone size: once

CDR3 protein: CASSYRGTGGTEAFF
CDR3 DNA: TGTGCCAGCAGTTACCGCGGGACAGGGGGAACTGAAGCTTTCTTT
D gene: TRBD1
J gene: TRBJ1-1
V gene: TRBV6-5
clone size: -

CDR3 protein: CASSYDGSLSSEQYF
CDR3 DNA: TGTGCCAGCAGTTACGACGGTAGTTTAAGTAGCGAGCAGTACTTC
D gene: -
J gene: TRBJ2-7
V gene: TRBV6-2/TRBV6-3
clone size: few

CDR3 protein: CASRTTGTASTPLHF
CDR3 DNA: TGTGCCAGCAGAACAACCGGGACAGCCTCGACACCCCTCCACTTT
D gene: TRBD1
J gene: TRBJ1-6
V gene: TRBV6-1
clone size: few

CDR3 protein: CASSTGQGKQYF
CDR3 DNA: TGTGCCAGCAGCACCGGACAGGGCAAGCAGTACTTC
D gene: TRBD1
J gene: TRBJ2-7
V gene: TRBV2
clone size: -

CDR3 protein: CASNREPHEQYF
CDR3 DNA: TGCGCCAGCAATCGGGAGCCCCACGAGCAGTACTTC
D gene: -
J gene: TRBJ2-7
V gene: TRBV5-1
clone size: many

CDR3 protein: CASSWAGVPHNEQFF
CDR3 DNA: TGTGCCAGCAGTTGGGCGGGAGTACCGCACAATGAGCAGTTCTTC
D gene: TRBD2
J gene: TRBJ2-1
V gene: TRBV27
clone size: -

CDR3 protein: CAWTGSPAGELFF
CDR3 DNA: TGTGCCTGGACGGGGAGCCCGGCCGGGGAGCTGTTTTTT
D gene: -
J gene: TRBJ2-2
V gene: TRBV30
clone size: -

CDR3 protein: CASSLDGGVVAKNIQYF
CDR3 DNA: TGCGCCAGCAGCTTGGATGGTGGGGTCGTAGCCAAAAACATTCAGTACTTC
D gene: -
J gene: TRBJ2-4
V gene: TRBV5-1
clone size: few

CDR3 protein: CASSSAREVRETQYF
CDR3 DNA: TGTGCCAGCAGCTCCGCTAGAGAAGTCCGAGAGACCCAGTACTTC
D gene: -
J gene: TRBJ2-5
V gene: TRBV11-2
clone size: many

CDR3 protein: CASTGTGAYNEQFF
CDR3 DNA: TGTGCCAGCACCGGGACAGGGGCCTACAATGAGCAGTTCTTC
D gene: TRBD1
J gene: TRBJ2-1
V gene: TRBV27
clone size: many

CDR3 protein: CASSSRPGGDIQYF
CDR3 DNA: TGTGCCAGCAGTTCTCGACCGGGGGGTGACATTCAGTACTTC
D gene: TRBD2
J gene: TRBJ2-4
V gene: TRBV27
clone size: -

CDR3 protein: CASSQPNNYNEQFF
CDR3 DNA: TGCGCCAGCAGCCAACCGAACAACTACAATGAGCAGTTCTTC
D gene: -
J gene: TRBJ2-1
V gene: TRBV5-1
clone size: -

CDR3 protein: CASRVGTDNQPQHF
CDR3 DNA: TGTGCCAGCAGAGTCGGGACAGACAATCAGCCCCAGCATTTT
D gene: TRBD1
J gene: TRBJ1-5
V gene: TRBV28
clone size: many

CDR3 protein: CAISGGASEAFF
CDR3 DNA: TGTGCCATCAGTGGGGGGGCCTCTGAAGCTTTCTTT
D gene: -
J gene: TRBJ1-1
V gene: TRBV10-3
clone size: few

CDR3 protein: CSARVLAGAHYEQYF
CDR3 DNA: TGCAGTGCTAGGGTACTAGCGGGGGCCCACTACGAGCAGTACTTC
D gene: TRBD2
J gene: TRBJ2-7
V gene: TRBV20-1
clone size: few

CDR3 protein: CASSSREGGFTEAFF
CDR3 DNA: TGCGCCAGCAGCTCCCGGGAAGGGGGGTTTACTGAAGCTTTCTTT
D gene: -
J gene: TRBJ1-1
V gene: TRBV5-1
clone size: many

CDR3 protein: CASSSLETGIGEQFF
CDR3 DNA: TGTGCCAGTAGTTCCCTCGAGACAGGGATCGGCGAGCAGTTCTTC
D gene: TRBD1
J gene: TRBJ2-1
V gene: TRBV19
clone size: -

CDR3 protein: CASSSGGQGDNEQFF
CDR3 DNA: TGCGCCAGCAGCTCGGGGGGACAGGGCGACAATGAGCAGTTCTTC
D gene: TRBD1
J gene: TRBJ2-1
V gene: TRBV5-1
clone size: few

CDR3 protein: CSASWGSSGGLQETQYF
CDR3 DNA: TGCAGTGCTAGTTGGGGATCTAGCGGGGGACTTCAAGAGACCCAGTACTTC
D gene: TRBD2
J gene: TRBJ2-5
V gene: TRBV20-1
clone size: few

CDR3 protein: CASSRVPYEQYF
CDR3 DNA: TGTGCCAGCAGTCGCGTACCCTACGAGCAGTACTTC
D gene: -
J gene: TRBJ2-7
V gene: TRBV6-1
clone size: -

CDR3 protein: CASSSGLDTQYF
CDR3 DNA: TGTGCCAGCAGCTCGGGGTTAGATACGCAGTATTTT
D gene: -
J gene: TRBJ2-3
V gene: TRBV13
clone size: many

CDR3 protein: CASSPRGGTGGYEQYF
CDR3 DNA: TGTGCCAGCAGCCCCCGAGGCGGGACAGGGGGCTACGAGCAGTACTTC
D gene: TRBD1
J gene: TRBJ2-7
V gene: TRBV7-2
clone size: many

CDR3 protein: CASSPLSGLQPQHF
CDR3 DNA: TGTGCCAGCTCACCGCTTTCGGGGTTGCAGCCCCAGCATTTT
D gene: -
J gene: TRBJ1-5
V gene: TRBV18
clone size: few

CDR3 protein: CASTPRDRGLTGELFF
CDR3 DNA: TGTGCCAGCACTCCCCGGGACAGGGGGCTTACCGGGGAGCTGTTTTTT
D gene: TRBD1
J gene: TRBJ2-2
V gene: TRBV2
clone size: few

CDR3 protein: CAISRDRGETQYF
CDR3 DNA: TGTGCCATCAGCCGGGACCGGGGTGAGACCCAGTACTTC
D gene: -
J gene: TRBJ2-5
V gene: TRBV2
clone size: few

CDR3 protein: CASSQWGQGGGRVEAFF
CDR3 DNA: TGCGCCAGCAGCCAATGGGGACAGGGGGGGGGAAGGGTTGAAGCTTTCTTT
D gene: TRBD1
J gene: TRBJ1-1
V gene: TRBV4-1
clone size: few

CDR3 protein: CASSLAARGFSSTQYF
CDR3 DNA: TGTGCCAGCAGTTTAGCGGCTAGGGGGTTCTCAAGTACGCAGTATTTT
D gene: -
J gene: TRBJ2-3
V gene: TRBV28
clone size: -

CDR3 protein: CAWSEGNEQYF
CDR3 DNA: TGTGCCTGGAGCGAAGGAAACGAGCAGTACTTC
D gene: -
J gene: TRBJ2-7
V gene: TRBV30
clone size: -

CDR3 protein: CASGQDRAESYEQYF
CDR3 DNA: TGCGCCAGCGGCCAAGATAGGGCAGAGTCCTACGAGCAGTACTTC
D gene: -
J gene: TRBJ2-7
V gene: TRBV4-3
clone size: few

CDR3 protein: CASSLVSRGYSNQPQHF
CDR3 DNA: TGTGCCAGCAGCTTAGTGTCAAGGGGTTATAGCAATCAGCCCCAGCATTTT
D gene: -
J gene: TRBJ1-5
V gene: TRBV7-9
clone size: -

CDR3 protein: CASSLAGGPHEQFF
CDR3 DNA: TGTGCCAGCAGCTTAGCGGGGGGTCCGCACGAGCAGTTCTTC
D gene: -
J gene: TRBJ2-1
V gene: TRBV7-6
clone size: many

CDR3 protein: CASSLKPLRNIQYF
CDR3 DNA: TGTGCCAGCAGCCTCAAACCCCTAAGGAACATTCAGTACTTC
D gene: -
J gene: TRBJ2-4
V gene: TRBV11-2
clone size: few